This is a list of T cell receptor beta chains from one sample in a study of blood T cell repertoires in COVID-19. The data were produced by immunoSEQ multiplex PCR, yet TCRdb's version contains in-frame clones alone and is incomplete. The sample has about 270,000 clones, 86% seen once. The source material was peripheral blood. The origin of the receptors is a man aged 40-49 years with active or convalescent COVID-19. Both conserved end residues are part of each CDR3. The order of the fields is CDR3 length, D gene, clone size, V gene, J gene, CDR3 DNA, CDR3 protein. The D gene is left open where the match is weak. Only some rows state a clone size, as once, few, many or a class for expanded clones.

10	-	-	TRBV20-1	TRBJ2-5	TGCAGTGCCTTCCAAGAGACCCAGTACTTC	CSAFQETQYF
14	-	-	TRBV3-1/TRBV3-2	TRBJ1-6	TGTGCCAGCAGCCAAGCCCAGGGAGGGGTGGCCCTCCACTTT	CASSQAQGGVALHF
14	-	few	TRBV9	TRBJ2-7	TGTGCCAGCAGCGTAGACGGGTACTCCTACGAGCAGTACTTC	CASSVDGYSYEQYF
14	-	-	TRBV7-3	TRBJ1-3	TGTGCCAGCAGCTCTGGACAGCCTGGAAACACCATATATTTT	CASSSGQPGNTIYF
15	-	-	TRBV7-2	TRBJ1-5	TGTGCCAGCAGCTTTGGACAGACTTGGAATCAGCCCCAGCATTTT	CASSFGQTWNQPQHF
14	-	-	TRBV5-1	TRBJ1-2	TGCGCCAGCAGCTTGGGGGGGACAAGCGACGGCTACACCTTC	CASSLGGTSDGYTF
14	-	-	TRBV3-1/TRBV3-2	TRBJ1-2	TGTGCCAGCAGCCCTCCGGCAGCGTATAATGGCTACACCTTC	CASSPPAAYNGYTF
14	-	-	TRBV2	TRBJ1-5	TGTGCCAGCAGTCCTGGGGCAGCCCAACGGCCCCAGCATTTT	CASSPGAAQRPQHF
15	-	-	TRBV28	TRBJ1-2	TGTGCCAGCAGCCAACCTGGGAGTCATGGCTATGGCTACACCTTC	CASSQPGSHGYGYTF
15	-	-	TRBV7-8	TRBJ2-7	TGTGCCAGCAGCCTCGGGAAGCAGGGGCCCTACGAGCAGTACTTC	CASSLGKQGPYEQYF
14	TRBD1	-	TRBV15	TRBJ1-1	TGTGCCACCAGCGTCCGACAGGGGTCCACTGAAGCTTTCTTT	CATSVRQGSTEAFF
15	-	-	TRBV24-1	TRBJ1-1	TGTGCCACCAGTGATTCACTTCAGGGGAACACTGAAGCTTTCTTT	CATSDSLQGNTEAFF
14	-	-	TRBV7-3	TRBJ2-2	TGTGCCAGCAGCTTATCGCTCAGCGGGGGGGAGCTGTTTTTT	CASSLSLSGGELFF
12	-	-	TRBV5-5	TRBJ2-1	TGTGCCAGCAGCGGGGACTTGTATGAGCAGTTCTTC	CASSGDLYEQFF
14	-	-	TRBV7-2	TRBJ1-4	TGTGCCAGCAGCTTAGCTGGGCTTAATGAAAAACTGTTTTTT	CASSLAGLNEKLFF
12	-	-	TRBV6-5	TRBJ2-7	TGTGCCAGCAGCCCCGAGGGCGGAGAGCAGTACTTC	CASSPEGGEQYF
18	TRBD2	few	TRBV23-1	TRBJ2-1	TGCGCCAGCCCCGCCCTAGCGGGGGCCCTCCTCTCCTACAATGAGCAGTTCTTC	CASPALAGALLSYNEQFF
13	TRBD1	few	TRBV12-3/TRBV12-4	TRBJ1-5	TGTGCCAGCAGGGGGACAGCGTATCAGCCCCAGCATTTT	CASRGTAYQPQHF
15	TRBD1	-	TRBV19	TRBJ1-4	TGTGCCAGTAGTACTGGACAGGGGATAGATGAAAAACTGTTTTTT	CASSTGQGIDEKLFF
17	TRBD2	-	TRBV7-9	TRBJ2-5	TGTGCCAGCAGCCGCGACCGACTAGCGGAATTACAAGAGACCCAGTACTTC	CASSRDRLAELQETQYF
19	TRBD1	-	TRBV6-6	TRBJ1-5	TGTGCCAGCAGCTTAACGAGCGGCAGGGGGCTTCATAGCAATCAGCCCCAGCATTTT	CASSLTSGRGLHSNQPQHF
19	TRBD1	-	TRBV7-9	TRBJ2-2	TGTGCCAGCAGCTTCGCTGGGACAGGGGGATCTTTGAGCACCGGGGAGCTGTTTTTT	CASSFAGTGGSLSTGELFF
15	-	-	TRBV7-9	TRBJ1-6	TGTGCCAGCAGCTTAAGTACAGGCTCGGATTCACCCCTCCACTTT	CASSLSTGSDSPLHF
13	-	-	TRBV19	TRBJ1-5	TGTGCCAGCACCGGGGTGCGGAATCAGCCCCAGCATTTT	CASTGVRNQPQHF
16	-	-	TRBV19	TRBJ2-2	TGTGCCAGTAGCCCTCGTGAGGGACACAACACCGGGGAGCTGTTTTTT	CASSPREGHNTGELFF
13	-	-	TRBV9	TRBJ2-7	TGTGCCAGCAGCGTAGGAACGCCGGGGGAGCAGTACTTC	CASSVGTPGEQYF
15	-	-	TRBV19	TRBJ1-4	TGTGCCAGTAGTACTCGCCGGTCAGGATACGAAAAACTGTTTTTT	CASSTRRSGYEKLFF
17	-	once	TRBV28	TRBJ2-7	TGTGCCAGCACCCCGGTCGGGCAGGGGACCGTTGGCTACGAGCAGTACTTC	CASTPVGQGTVGYEQYF
14	TRBD1	once	TRBV3-1/TRBV3-2	TRBJ1-2	TGTGCCAGCAGCCCCGGACAGGGCAACTATGGCTACACCTTC	CASSPGQGNYGYTF
14	TRBD2	-	TRBV5-1	TRBJ2-3	TGCGCCAGCAGCTTGTCCGGGACTAGAAATACGCAGTATTTT	CASSLSGTRNTQYF
11	TRBD2	-	TRBV27	TRBJ2-3	TGTGCCAGCGGGGGGGCAGATACGCAGTATTTT	CASGGADTQYF
16	TRBD2	-	TRBV13	TRBJ2-3	TGTGCCAGCAGCTTATTCGAAGCGGGATCCACAGATACGCAGTATTTT	CASSLFEAGSTDTQYF
14	-	-	TRBV5-1	TRBJ1-5	TGCGCCAGCAGCACGGGGGATAGCAATCAGCCCCAGCATTTT	CASSTGDSNQPQHF
13	TRBD2	-	TRBV25-1	TRBJ2-3	TGTGCCAGCAGCTTAGCGGGAACAGATACGCAGTATTTT	CASSLAGTDTQYF
15	-	-	TRBV11-1	TRBJ1-2	TGTGCCAGCAGCTTAGCGGGCCCCCGAAGTACTGGCTACACCTTC	CASSLAGPRSTGYTF
11	-	-	TRBV20-1	TRBJ2-2	TGCAGTGCTATGGCATCCGGGGAGCTGTTTTTT	CSAMASGELFF
15	TRBD1	-	TRBV6-5	TRBJ1-5	TGTGCCAGCAGGCCGCAGGGGGCTAGCAATCAGCCCCAGCATTTT	CASRPQGASNQPQHF
14	-	-	TRBV25-1	TRBJ1-2	TGTGCCAGCAGTGACCCCCTGGAGGGTAGAGGCTACACCTTC	CASSDPLEGRGYTF
14	-	-	TRBV11-1	TRBJ1-6	TGTGCCAGCAGCTTGAGCAGGGATAATTCACCCCTCCACTTT	CASSLSRDNSPLHF